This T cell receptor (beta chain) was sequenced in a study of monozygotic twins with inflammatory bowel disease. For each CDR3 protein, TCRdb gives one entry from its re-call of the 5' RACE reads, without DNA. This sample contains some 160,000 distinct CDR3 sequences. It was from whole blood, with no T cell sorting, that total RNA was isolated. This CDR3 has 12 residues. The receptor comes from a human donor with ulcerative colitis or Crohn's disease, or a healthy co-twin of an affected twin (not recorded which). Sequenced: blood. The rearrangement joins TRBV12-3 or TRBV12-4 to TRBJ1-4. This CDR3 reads CASTQSWEKLFF.